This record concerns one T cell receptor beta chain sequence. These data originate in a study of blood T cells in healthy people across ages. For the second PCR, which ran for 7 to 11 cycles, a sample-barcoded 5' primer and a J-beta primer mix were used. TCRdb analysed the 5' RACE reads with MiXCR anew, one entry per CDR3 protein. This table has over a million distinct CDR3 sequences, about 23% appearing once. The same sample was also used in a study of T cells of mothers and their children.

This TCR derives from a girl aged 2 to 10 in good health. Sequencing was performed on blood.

The CDR3 reads CASTQTGTGVYNEQFF. CDR3 coding DNA: TGTGCCAGCACACAAACCGGGACAGGGGTATACAATGAGCAGTTCTTC. The chain carries TRBV18 and TRBJ2-1; 10 bases line up with TRBD1. CDR3 length equals 16 residues. The germline V gene encodes CDR1 KGHSH and CDR2 LQKENI. The V segment lost 8 bases and the J segment 4 bases; nucleotides outside the gene matches: 11.